A selection of T cell receptor beta chains follows, all from one sample in a study of shared clonotypes between healthy human individuals. TCRdb keeps only in-frame clones here, not all; method: immunoSEQ multiplex PCR. The data hold nearly 2 million clones, with about 95% observed a single time. The sequenced sample was naive CD8+ T cells sorted from blood. The receptors come from a man in his late teens or twenties in good health. Each CDR3 is given with its conserved first and last residue. The D gene is left open where the match is weak. The listing skips clone size in some rows; elsewhere it reads once, few, many or a size class.

abundance	d_gene	v_gene	j_gene	CDR3nt	CDR3aa
NA	NA	TRBV9	TRBJ2-1	TGTGCCAGCAGCGTAGGGGCTAGCATGAGCTCCTACAATGAGCAGTTCTTC	CASSVGASMSSYNEQFF
NA	NA	TRBV10-1	TRBJ2-1	TGCGCCAGCAGTGAAGGTTTCGGACTAAGCAATGAGCAGTTCTTC	CASSEGFGLSNEQFF
NA	NA	TRBV11-2	TRBJ1-4	TGTGCCAGCAGCTTCATAGCAGGGGAAAAACTGTTTTTT	CASSFIAGEKLFF
NA	NA	TRBV5-6	TRBJ1-1	TGTGCCAGCAGCTTGGCGGCAGAAGGATTGAACACTGAAGCTTTCTTT	CASSLAAEGLNTEAFF
NA	NA	TRBV5-1	TRBJ2-2	TGCGCCAGCAGCTTAGTGGGGACCGGGGAGCTGTTTTTT	CASSLVGTGELFF
NA	NA	TRBV7-9	TRBJ1-5	TGTGCCAGCAGCTTAGGCGGGGACCAGCCCCAGCATTTT	CASSLGGDQPQHF
once	NA	TRBV9	TRBJ1-4	TGTGCCAGCAGCGTAGCTGGTGGGAATGAAAAACTGTTTTTT	CASSVAGGNEKLFF
NA	NA	TRBV4-1	TRBJ2-2	TGCGCCAGCAGCCAAGATGTTGGGGACTTGCACACCGGGGAGCTGTTTTTT	CASSQDVGDLHTGELFF
NA	TRBD1	TRBV5-6	TRBJ2-1	TGTGCCAGCAGCGGACAGGGTTCCTACAATGAGCAGTTCTTC	CASSGQGSYNEQFF
NA	NA	TRBV7-2	TRBJ1-3	TGTGCCAGCAGCTTAGTTACTGCGGGACAAGGTGGAAACACCATATATTTT	CASSLVTAGQGGNTIYF
NA	NA	TRBV5-1	TRBJ2-2	TGCGCCAGCAGCTTGGATGGTAGCGGGACAGCCGGGGAGCTGTTTTTT	CASSLDGSGTAGELFF
NA	NA	TRBV6-1	TRBJ2-7	TGTGCCAGCAGTGAAGTAACAGGGTCATCCCACGAGCAGTACTTC	CASSEVTGSSHEQYF
few	NA	TRBV2	TRBJ2-2	TGTGCCAGCAGTGAAGCAGGTCTCACCGGGGAGCTGTTTTTT	CASSEAGLTGELFF
NA	TRBD1	TRBV9	TRBJ2-2	TGTGCCAGCAGCCAAAGACAGGGAGATAACACCGGGGAGCTGTTTTTT	CASSQRQGDNTGELFF
NA	TRBD1	TRBV28	TRBJ2-5	TGTGCCAGCATCCTTCACGACAGGGGAGGCCAAGAGACCCAGTACTTC	CASILHDRGGQETQYF
NA	NA	TRBV7-9	TRBJ2-1	TGTGCCAGCAGCTTAGGGAGATTTGAGCAGTTCTTC	CASSLGRFEQFF
NA	NA	TRBV4-1	TRBJ2-7	TGCGCCAGCAGCCAAGAAAAAGGGGACGTCGACGAGCAGTACTTC	CASSQEKGDVDEQYF
NA	NA	TRBV7-2	TRBJ2-7	TGTGCCAGCAGCTTCTTTGGGGGGATCTCTGGTAGCCCCTACGAGCAGTACTTC	CASSFFGGISGSPYEQYF
NA	NA	TRBV21-1	TRBJ2-7	TGTGCCAGCAGCTGTTACTCCTACGAGCAGTACTTC	CASSCYSYEQYF
NA	TRBD1	TRBV2	TRBJ1-2	TGTGCCAGCAGTGGTGGGACAGGGTTGCGGTATGGCTACACCTTC	CASSGGTGLRYGYTF
NA	TRBD1	TRBV19	TRBJ1-1	TGTGCCAGTAGTATTCGACAGGGGTTGATGAACACTGAAGCTTTCTTT	CASSIRQGLMNTEAFF
NA	NA	TRBV7-7	TRBJ2-7	TGTGCTAGCAGCTTGGGGGAGGCCAGGGAGCAGTACTTC	CASSLGEAREQYF
NA	NA	TRBV7-3	TRBJ2-1	TGTGCCAGCAGCTTCCTAGCGTACAATGAGCAGTTCTTC	CASSFLAYNEQFF
NA	TRBD1	TRBV19	TRBJ2-7	TGTGCCAGTAGTTTTTCCGGGACAGACTACGAGCAGTACTTC	CASSFSGTDYEQYF
NA	TRBD2	TRBV5-6	TRBJ2-7	TGTGCCAGCATCCTAGCGGGGGGGCCTTACGAGCAGTACTTC	CASILAGGPYEQYF
NA	TRBD1	TRBV19	TRBJ2-7	TGTGCCAGTAGTCCCTTAGCCTTAAAGGCGGACAGGGGGACCTACGAGCAGTACTTC	CASSPLALKADRGTYEQYF
NA	NA	TRBV7-9	TRBJ2-7	TGTGCCAGCAGCCCCGACCCGAGAGGCCTCGAGCAGTACTTC	CASSPDPRGLEQYF
NA	TRBD2	TRBV10-3	TRBJ2-2	TGTGCCATCAGCCGACTAGCGGGAGTCCAGAACACCGGGGAGCTGTTTTTT	CAISRLAGVQNTGELFF
NA	NA	TRBV23-1	TRBJ1-5	TGCGCCAGCAAAACCGTATGCCAGGACAATCAGCCCCAGCATTTT	CASKTVCQDNQPQHF
NA	TRBD1	TRBV19	TRBJ1-1	TGTGCCAGTAGTACCCGGACAGGGATAAACACTGAAGCTTTCTTT	CASSTRTGINTEAFF
NA	NA	TRBV4-3	TRBJ1-1	TGCGCCAGCAGCCTCGGGACCGCTGATGAAGCTTTCTTT	CASSLGTADEAFF
NA	NA	TRBV4-1	TRBJ1-1	TGCGCCAGCAGCCAGGTCAGGAACACTGAAGCTTTCTTT	CASSQVRNTEAFF
NA	NA	TRBV7-8	TRBJ2-1	TGTGCCAGCAGCTTACGAGCGGACGGTTGGGATAACAATGAGCAGTTCTTC	CASSLRADGWDNNEQFF
NA	TRBD2	TRBV27	TRBJ2-7	TGTGCCAGCAGTTTATCGAGTACTAGCGGGGTCGTTTACGAGCAGTACTTC	CASSLSSTSGVVYEQYF
NA	NA	TRBV15	TRBJ2-5	TGTGCCACCAGCAGCTTCCGGGACTACCAAGAGACCCAGTACTTC	CATSSFRDYQETQYF
NA	NA	TRBV7-9	TRBJ1-1	TGTGCCAGCAGCTCGCCTATGGGAGTTGTTACTGAAGCTTTCTTT	CASSSPMGVVTEAFF
NA	TRBD2	TRBV13	TRBJ2-3	TGTGCCAGCAGCATGGGTACTAGCGGGCGCACAGATACGCAGTATTTT	CASSMGTSGRTDTQYF
NA	TRBD1	TRBV13	TRBJ2-1	TGTGCCAGCAGCCCCCAAACAGGGGCCGCCATCAATGAGCAGTTCTTC	CASSPQTGAAINEQFF
NA	NA	TRBV6-6	TRBJ2-3	TGTGCCAGCAGTTACGTTCTAGCGCGCACAGATACGCAGTATTTT	CASSYVLARTDTQYF